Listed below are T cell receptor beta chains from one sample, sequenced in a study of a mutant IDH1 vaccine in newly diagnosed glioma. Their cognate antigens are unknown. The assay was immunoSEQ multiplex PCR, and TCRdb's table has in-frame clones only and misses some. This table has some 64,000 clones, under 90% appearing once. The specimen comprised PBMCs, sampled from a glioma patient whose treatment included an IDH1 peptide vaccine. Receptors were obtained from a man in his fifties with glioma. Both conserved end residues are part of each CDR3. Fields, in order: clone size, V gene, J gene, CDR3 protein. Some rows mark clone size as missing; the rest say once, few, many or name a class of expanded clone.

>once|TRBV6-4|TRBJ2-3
CASSRTSGRGSGGSDTQYF
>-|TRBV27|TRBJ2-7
CASSFTTSGSRYEQYF
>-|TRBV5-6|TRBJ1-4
CASSLTTGGEKLFF
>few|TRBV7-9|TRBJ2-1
CASSLGTSGYEQFF
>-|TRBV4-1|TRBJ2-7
CASSLALSGAEQYF
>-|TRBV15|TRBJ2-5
CATSRPQETQYF
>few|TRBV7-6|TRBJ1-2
CASSLDETGGYGYTF
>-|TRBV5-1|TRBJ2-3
CASSLQSTDTQYF
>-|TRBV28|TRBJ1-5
CASSLEQPQHF
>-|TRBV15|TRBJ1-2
CATSRAPGLEGQGYTF
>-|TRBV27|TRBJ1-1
CASSSNGYTEAFF
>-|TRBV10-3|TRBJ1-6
CAISINPGAGDSPLHF
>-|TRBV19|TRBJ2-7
CATRRGFYEQYF
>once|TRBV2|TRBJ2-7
CANQGRDSGEQYF
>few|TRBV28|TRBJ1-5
CASSLSGFNQPQHF
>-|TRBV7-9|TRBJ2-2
CASSLDGPTGELFF
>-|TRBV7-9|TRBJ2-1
CASRPQRSFYNEQFF
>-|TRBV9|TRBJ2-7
CASSVDGTSATYEQYF
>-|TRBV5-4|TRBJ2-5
CASSLRTAGGETQYF
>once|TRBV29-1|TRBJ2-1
CSAMGQGIREQFF
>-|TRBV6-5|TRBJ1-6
CASSSRYNSPLHF